A single sample gave rise to the 27 T cell receptor beta chains below, sequenced in a study of blood T cells in healthy people across ages (dated by TCRdb to 2015 to 2017). The protocol used for the library was 5' RACE. The second PCR ran for about 6 to 12 cycles and used a J-beta primer mix along with a sample-barcoded 5' primer. The raw public reads went through TCRdb reprocessing: fastp at Q25, MiXCR clone calling, in-frame beta chains kept. Each entry is one CDR3 protein sequence, shown with its most common DNA and genes. The sample records around 2 million distinct CDR3 sequences, around 42% of which are singletons. Of the sample, about 21% is held by the ten largest clones. Sequencing used blood. The receptor set was obtained from a human donor in good health.

The CDR3 DNA reads TGTGCCAGCAGCCAACAACTTAGACTAGCGGGGGGCGAGGGAGAGACCCAGTACTTC. Amino acid sequence: CASSQQLRLAGGEGETQYF. This chain joins TRBV12-3 or TRBV12-4 and TRBJ2-5, with 13 nucleotides matching TRBD2. After removal of 6 bases from V and 4 bases from J, the junction contained 17 bases not matched to a gene. The CDR3 length is 19 residues.

Regarding this clonotype: One end of the junction fails to match germline, which may point to a read error. The chain is built from TRBV6-2 or TRBV6-3 and TRBJ1-1; D remains unclear. Germline CDR1 and CDR2: MNHEY and SVGEGT. This CDR3 comprises 12 residues. CDR3 DNA: TGTGCCTGCAGTCAATTAAGGGATGAAGCTTTCTTT. The encoded protein is CACSQLRDEAFF.

V is TRBV20-1 and J is TRBJ2-7; unclear D gene. This CDR3 has 13 residues. Trimming removed 2 bases at V and 0 bases at J, with 8 bases between. Germline CDR1 reads DFQATT; CDR2 reads SNEGSKA (reference sequence). This chain's CDR3 is CSARWLNSYEQYF. CDR3 bases: TGCAGTGCTAGATGGCTAAACTCCTACGAGCAGTACTTC.

The chain combines TRBV2 with TRBJ2-7; TRBD2 matches at 9 bases. V was clipped by 8 bases and J by 4 bases; unmatched bases: 6. The CDR3 length is 13 residues. Germline assignment: CDR1 SNHLY and CDR2 FYNNEI. Here the CDR3 reads CASQLSGGYEQYF. The CDR3 region has the DNA TGTGCCAGCCAGTTAAGCGGGGGGTACGAGCAGTACTTC.

The V call is TRBV4-2, the J call TRBJ2-4; 9 bases are a match to TRBD1. The tail of the sequence fits TRBJ2-7 better, so the J call may be wrong. In germline, CDR1 is LGHNA, CDR2 YNFKEQ. The CDR3 runs to 17 residues. CDR3 sequence: CASSHERDREGSYEQYF. The CDR3 coding sequence is TGTGCCAGCAGCCATGAAAGGGACAGGGAGGGAAGCTACGAGCAGTACTTC.

V gene TRBV7-2 combines with J gene TRBJ2-7; D ambiguous. The CDR3 spans 16 residues. Trimming pared 1 base from V and 0 bases from J, leaving 13 bases between. CDR1 and CDR2 (germline): SGHTA, FQGNSA. The CDR3 protein is CASSLVSLQSSYEQYF. The CDR3 bases are TGTGCCAGCAGCTTAGTCTCCCTGCAGAGCTCCTACGAGCAGTACTTC.

The V and J genes are TRBV2 and TRBJ2-2; D call uncertain. The CDR3 has 12 residues. Per the germline V gene, CDR1 is SNHLY and CDR2 is FYNNEI. V lost 7 bases and J lost 6, with 9 bases in between. CDR3 in DNA: TGTGCCAGCAAGCGCCGGGCCGGGGAGCTGTTTTTT. As protein: CASKRRAGELFF. The variable domain in full, with the rest retrieved from reference TRBV2 and TRBJ2-2, is EPEVTQTPSHQVTQMGQEVILRCVPISNHLYFYWYRQILGQKVEFLVSFYNNEISEKSEIFDDQFSVERPDGSNFTLKIRSTKLEDSAMYFCASKRRAGELFFGEGSRLTVL.

This clonotype was detected a few times. This sequence joins TRBV7-2 and TRBJ1-2, with D tentatively TRBD1 (5 bases). V was trimmed by 1 base and J by 4 bases, leaving 16 bases between them. Germline assignment: CDR1 SGHTA and CDR2 FQGNSA. The CDR3 runs 16 residues. CDR3 residues: CASSLDGARSSYGYTF. In nucleotides, the CDR3 is TGTGCCAGCAGCTTAGATGGGGCTCGATCCAGCTATGGCTACACCTTC.

CDR3 amino acids: CSASRTSRGYSNQPQHF. Written as DNA, the CDR3 is TGCAGTGCTAGTCGAACCTCCAGGGGATATAGCAATCAGCCCCAGCATTTT. The chain joins TRBV20-1 to TRBJ1-5, with D possibly matching TRBD1 (6 bases). V dropped 3 bases and J dropped 0 bases, with 18 bases sitting between them. The CDR3 covers 17 residues. Germline CDR1 is DFQATT and CDR2 is SNEGSKA (reference sequence).

The DNA of the CDR3 is TGTGCCAGCAGCGTAGTTTCCGGACAGGGTGGAAATGAGCAGTTCTTC. Its translation: CASSVVSGQGGNEQFF. The rearrangement links TRBV9 to TRBJ2-1, with 8 bases identical to TRBD1. The V and J ends lost 0 bases and 7 bases, in that order; junction bases with no gene match: 9. There are 16 residues in the CDR3. Germline loops: CDR1 SGDLS, CDR2 YYNGEE.

This clonotype has more than one count but fewer than ten. The rearrangement uses TRBV2 and TRBJ2-7; D may be TRBD1 or TRBD2 (5 bases each). V was shortened by 3 bases and J by 2 bases, with 14 bases between the two germline ends. CDR1 and CDR2 (germline): SNHLY, FYNNEI. The CDR3 is made up of 15 amino acids. CDR3 DNA sequence: TGTGCCAGCAGTGAGAGGGGCCGGATCCCCTACGAGCAGTACTTC. Translated: CASSERGRIPYEQYF.

The table lists this clonotype with a few counts. This chain links TRBV29-1 with TRBJ2-3; D could derive from TRBD1 or TRBD2 (7 bases each). V lost 8 bases, J lost 1 base, and 19 bases lay in between. Germline CDR1 is SQVTM and CDR2 is ANQGSEA. The CDR3 totals 15 residues. The DNA for the CDR3 is TGCAGCAGTACAGGGGAGGGGCCCGGCACAGATACGCAGTATTTT. This codes for CSSTGEGPGTDTQYF.

The chain recombines TRBV4-2 with TRBJ2-7, with TRBD1 matching 7 bases. The germline gives CDR1 LGHNA, CDR2 YNFKEQ. The CDR3 extends over 15 amino acids. V trimming: 4 bases; J trimming: 2 bases; junction bases outside the gene matches: 8. The CDR3 loop is CASSPRTGRTYEQYF. The CDR3 nucleotides read TGTGCCAGCAGCCCCCGGACAGGACGGACCTACGAGCAGTACTTC.

The chain joins TRBV12-3 or TRBV12-4 to TRBJ1-1; possibly TRBD1 for D (5 bases). The CDR3 extends over 16 amino acids. Trimming removed 5 bases from V and 6 bases from J, with 22 bases in between. The CDR3 DNA is TGTGCCAGCAGTCCTCACTGGGGGGAGGGACTCGCTGAAGCTTTCTTT. Its translation: CASSPHWGEGLAEAFF.

This clonotype occurred many times. This rearrangement joins TRBV7-8 to TRBJ1-2; no firm D call. This CDR3 has 15 amino acids. CDR1 and CDR2 (germline): SGHVS, FQNEAQ. The ends were cut back, 1 base at V and 0 bases at J, with 9 bases in the middle. CDR3 residues: CASSLGHRTNYGYTF. CDR3 bases: TGTGCCAGCAGCTTAGGTCATCGGACTAACTATGGCTACACCTTC.

This clonotype was detected many times. The chain couples TRBV5-5 to TRBJ2-1; TRBD1 matches 11 bases. The germline gives CDR1 SGHKS, CDR2 YYEKEE (reference sequence). J gave up 14 bases and V 3 bases, and 13 bases lay outside the gene matches. The CDR3 extends over 15 amino acids. The CDR3: CASSSATTPGQGEFF. DNA of the CDR3: TGTGCCAGCAGCTCCGCGACGACTCCGGGACAGGGGGAGTTCTTC. Full variable domain (remainder filled in from reference TRBV5-5 and TRBJ2-1): DAGVTQSPTHLIKTRGQQVTLRCSPISGHKSVSWYQQVLGQGPQFIFQYYEKEERGRGNFPDRFSARQFPNYSSELNVNALLLGDSALYLCASSSATTPGQGEFFGPGTRLTVL.

J is TRBJ1-2 and V is TRBV29-1; unclear D gene. Germline lookup yields CDR1 SQVTM and CDR2 ANQGSEA. This CDR3 region has 12 residues. V was pared by 7 bases and J by 0 bases, with 9 bases between. This CDR3 is CSAPRTNYGYTF. In DNA, the CDR3 is TGCAGCGCCCCGAGGACTAACTATGGCTACACCTTC.

This chain connects TRBV27 to TRBJ1-4; 8 nucleotides agree with TRBD1. V shed 4 bases and J 9 bases; nucleotides not matched to a gene: 1. The CDR3 sequence is 12 residues long. Germline assignment: CDR1 MNHEY and CDR2 SMNVEV (reference sequence). Written as DNA, the CDR3 is TGTGCCAGCAGTTGGGACAGGCAAAAACTGTTTTTT. It encodes CASSWDRQKLFF.

This clonotype was detected a few times. The chain uses TRBV30 and TRBJ2-3; 7 bases are shared with TRBD2. V lost 4 bases, J lost 0 bases, and 4 bases stayed unmatched. Germline V gives CDR1 GTSNPN, CDR2 SVGIG (reference sequence). This CDR3 contains 14 residues. The CDR3 DNA is TGTGCCTGGAACAGCGGGGTAAGCACAGATACGCAGTATTTT. Protein: CAWNSGVSTDTQYF.

This chain uses TRBV5-5 with TRBJ2-5; no clear D gene. CDR1 SGHKS and CDR2 YYEKEE come from the germline V gene (reference sequence). The length of the CDR3 is 13 residues. Trimming stripped 4 bases from V and 5 bases from J, with 12 bases between. The CDR3 is CASSLTGMETQYF. In DNA, the CDR3 is TGTGCCAGCAGCCTCACCGGTATGGAGACCCAGTACTTC.

About this clonotype: A much larger clone lies a single base off, so this may be a read error. This rearrangement joins TRBV5-1 to TRBJ2-5; 8 positions match TRBD1. CDR3 length: 15 amino acids. V shed 4 bases, J shed 11 bases, and the junction held 16 bases outside the gene matches. Germline CDR1 reads SGHRS; CDR2 reads YFSETQ. The CDR3 sequence is CASSIGQGTNYGQYF. CDR3 coding DNA: TGCGCCAGCAGCATCGGACAGGGCACCAACTACGGGCAGTACTTC.

The chain employs TRBV4-3 and TRBJ2-7; weak D call: TRBD2 (7 bases). The CDR3 loop spans 16 amino acids. Germline-derived CDR1 and CDR2 are LGHNA and YSLEER. Trimming took 0 bases from V and 4 from J, leaving 16 bases between them. CDR3 region: CASSQDIRGGEYEQYF. The DNA for the CDR3 is TGCGCCAGCAGCCAAGATATTAGGGGGGGCGAGTACGAGCAGTACTTC.

The chain joins TRBV10-3 to TRBJ2-1; D remains ambiguous. The CDR3 loop spans 17 amino acids. Trimming stripped 0 bases from V and 2 bases from J, with 14 bases between. Looked up from germline, CDR1 is ENHRY and CDR2 is SYGVKD. The CDR3 loop reads CAISESVTTRAYNEQFF. The CDR3 DNA reads as TGTGCCATCAGTGAGTCCGTTACTACACGGGCCTACAATGAGCAGTTCTTC.

The V gene is TRBV5-6, the J gene TRBJ1-2; unclear D gene. Germline values: CDR1 SGHDT, CDR2 YYEEEE. The V end was cut by 3 bases, the J end by 4 bases, with 16 bases between. The CDR3 is 15 amino acids. DNA for the CDR3: TGTGCCAGCAGCTGGGAAGGGCAGAGACTCTATGGCTACACCTTC. The encoded protein is CASSWEGQRLYGYTF.

This chain connects TRBV6-6 to TRBJ1-1; TRBD1 is a possible D gene (5 bases). CDR1 is MNHNY and CDR2 is SVGAGI in the germline V gene (reference sequence). There are 15 residues in the CDR3. With 0 bases removed from V and 6 bases from J, the gap between germline ends came to 14 bases. Here the CDR3 DNA reads TGTGCCAGCAGTTACTCCCACGGGGCGCTCCCTGAAGCTTTCTTT. Amino acid sequence: CASSYSHGALPEAFF.

The V and J genes are TRBV12-3 or TRBV12-4 and TRBJ1-2, with TRBD1 as a possible D gene (5 bases). V was trimmed by 0 bases and J by 4 bases, leaving 12 bases between them. The length of the CDR3 is 15 residues. CDR3 nucleotide sequence: TGTGCCAGCAGTTTAGCGCGGGGACGGATCTATGGCTACACCTTC. Protein sequence: CASSLARGRIYGYTF.

This clonotype showed up just a few times. The chain couples TRBV19 to TRBJ2-1; 12 positions agree with TRBD2. Losses at the gene ends were 11 bases for V and 5 bases for J; bases not matched to a gene: 7. This CDR3 region has 14 residues. The germline V gene has CDR1 LNHDA and CDR2 SQIVND (reference sequence). The CDR3: CASLRTSGDNEQFF. In DNA form, the CDR3 reads TGTGCCTCCCTAAGGACTAGCGGGGACAATGAGCAGTTCTTC.